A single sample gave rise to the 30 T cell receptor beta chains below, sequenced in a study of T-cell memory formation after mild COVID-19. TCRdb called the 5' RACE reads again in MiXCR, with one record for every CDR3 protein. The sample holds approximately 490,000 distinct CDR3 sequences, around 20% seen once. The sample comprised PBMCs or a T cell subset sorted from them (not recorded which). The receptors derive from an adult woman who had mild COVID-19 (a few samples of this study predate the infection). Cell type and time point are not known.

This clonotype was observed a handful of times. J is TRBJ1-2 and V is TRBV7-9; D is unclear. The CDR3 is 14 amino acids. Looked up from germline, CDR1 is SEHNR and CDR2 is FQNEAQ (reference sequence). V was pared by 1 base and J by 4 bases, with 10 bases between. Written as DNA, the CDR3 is TGTGCCAGCAGCTTAGAGGGCAGGATCTATGGCTACACCTTC. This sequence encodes CASSLEGRIYGYTF.

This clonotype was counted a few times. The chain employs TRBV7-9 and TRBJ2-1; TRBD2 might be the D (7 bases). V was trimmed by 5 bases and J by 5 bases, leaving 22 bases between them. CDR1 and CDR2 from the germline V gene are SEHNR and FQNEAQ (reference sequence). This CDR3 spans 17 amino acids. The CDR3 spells CASSPSGRGHQNNEQFF. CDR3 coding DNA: TGTGCCAGCAGCCCCAGCGGGCGGGGGCATCAGAACAATGAGCAGTTCTTC.

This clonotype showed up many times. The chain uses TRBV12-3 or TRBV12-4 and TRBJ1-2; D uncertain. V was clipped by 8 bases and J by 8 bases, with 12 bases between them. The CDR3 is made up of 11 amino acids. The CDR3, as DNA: TGTGCCAGCTATAGGTCGGGGGGCTACACCTTC. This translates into CASYRSGGYTF.

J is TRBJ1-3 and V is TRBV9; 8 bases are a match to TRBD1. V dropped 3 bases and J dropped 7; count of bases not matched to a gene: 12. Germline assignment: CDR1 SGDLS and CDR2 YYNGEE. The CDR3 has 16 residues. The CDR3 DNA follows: TGTGCCAGCAGCGAAGGTGACAGGGGCGTGAGGAACACCATATATTTT. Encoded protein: CASSEGDRGVRNTIYF. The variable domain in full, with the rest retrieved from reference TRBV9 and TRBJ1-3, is DSGVTQTPKHLITATGQRVTLRCSPRSGDLSVYWYQQSLDQGLQFLIQYYNGEERAKGNILERFSAQQFPDLHSELNLSSLELGDSALYFCASSEGDRGVRNTIYFGEGSWLTVV.

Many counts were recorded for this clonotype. This chain's CDR3 is CASSNNRNTASEELFF. The CDR3 region has the DNA TGTGCCAGCAGTAATAATCGGAACACGGCCTCCGAGGAGCTGTTTTTT. The rearrangement uses TRBV6-2 or TRBV6-3 and TRBJ2-2; D remains ambiguous. The CDR3 has 16 amino acids. Germline V lookup: CDR1 MNHEY, CDR2 SVGEGT. V was pared by 5 bases and J by 10 bases, with 23 bases between.

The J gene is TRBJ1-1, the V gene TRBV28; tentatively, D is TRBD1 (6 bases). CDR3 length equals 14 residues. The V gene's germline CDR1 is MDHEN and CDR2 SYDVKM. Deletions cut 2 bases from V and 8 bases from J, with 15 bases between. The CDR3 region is CASSLTGGGREAFF. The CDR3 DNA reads TGTGCCAGCAGTTTAACGGGAGGGGGGCGAGAAGCTTTCTTT.

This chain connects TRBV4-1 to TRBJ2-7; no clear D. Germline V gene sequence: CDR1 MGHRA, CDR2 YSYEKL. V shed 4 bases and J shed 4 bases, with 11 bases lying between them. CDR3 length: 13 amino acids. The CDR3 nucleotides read TGCGCCAGCAGCCCGAGCGCTGAATACGAGCAGTACTTC. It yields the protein CASSPSAEYEQYF.

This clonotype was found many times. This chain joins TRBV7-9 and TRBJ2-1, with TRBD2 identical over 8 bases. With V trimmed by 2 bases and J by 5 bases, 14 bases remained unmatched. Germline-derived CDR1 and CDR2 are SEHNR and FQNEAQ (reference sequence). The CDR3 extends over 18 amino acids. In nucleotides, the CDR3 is TGTGCCAGCAGCTTAATTGGCGGGAGGCCCTCTCGGGACAATGAGCAGTTCTTC. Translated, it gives CASSLIGGRPSRDNEQFF.

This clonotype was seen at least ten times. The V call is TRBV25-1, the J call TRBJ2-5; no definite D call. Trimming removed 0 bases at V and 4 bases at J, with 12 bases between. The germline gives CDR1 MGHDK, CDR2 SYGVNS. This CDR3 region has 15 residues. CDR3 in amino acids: CASSEYQGSRETQYF. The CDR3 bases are TGTGCCAGCAGTGAATATCAAGGGTCTCGAGAGACCCAGTACTTC.

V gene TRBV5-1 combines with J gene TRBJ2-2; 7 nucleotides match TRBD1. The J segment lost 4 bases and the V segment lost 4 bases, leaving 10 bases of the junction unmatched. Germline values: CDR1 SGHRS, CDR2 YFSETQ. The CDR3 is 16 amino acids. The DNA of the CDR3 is TGCGCCAGCAGCCCTCGGACGGACAGGATCACCGGGGAGCTGTTTTTT. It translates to CASSPRTDRITGELFF. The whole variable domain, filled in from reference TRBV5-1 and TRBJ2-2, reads KAGVTQTPRYLIKTRGQQVTLSCSPISGHRSVSWYQQTPGQGLQFLFEYFSETQRNKGNFPGRFSGRQFSNSRSEMNVSTLELGDSALYLCASSPRTDRITGELFFGEGSRLTVL.

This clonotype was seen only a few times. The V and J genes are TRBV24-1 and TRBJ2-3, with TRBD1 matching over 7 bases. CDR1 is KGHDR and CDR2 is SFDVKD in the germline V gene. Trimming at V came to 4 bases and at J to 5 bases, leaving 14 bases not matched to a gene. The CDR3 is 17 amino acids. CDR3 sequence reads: CATSERRDSRFRDTQYF. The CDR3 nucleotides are TGTGCCACCAGTGAGCGCCGGGACAGCCGTTTTAGAGATACGCAGTATTTT.

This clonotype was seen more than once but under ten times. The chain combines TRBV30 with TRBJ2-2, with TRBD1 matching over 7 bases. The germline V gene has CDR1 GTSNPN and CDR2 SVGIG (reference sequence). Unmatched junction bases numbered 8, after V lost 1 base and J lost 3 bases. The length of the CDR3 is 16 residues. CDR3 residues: CAWSAYRGSDTGELFF. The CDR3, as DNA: TGTGCCTGGAGTGCCTACAGGGGCTCGGACACCGGGGAGCTGTTTTTT.

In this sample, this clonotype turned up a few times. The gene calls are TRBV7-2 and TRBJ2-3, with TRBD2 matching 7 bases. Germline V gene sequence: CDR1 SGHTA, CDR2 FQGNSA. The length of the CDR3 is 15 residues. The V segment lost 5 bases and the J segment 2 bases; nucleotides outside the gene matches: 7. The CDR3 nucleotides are TGTGCCAGCAGCCAACTCGGACTAGTCACAGATACGCAGTATTTT. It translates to CASSQLGLVTDTQYF.

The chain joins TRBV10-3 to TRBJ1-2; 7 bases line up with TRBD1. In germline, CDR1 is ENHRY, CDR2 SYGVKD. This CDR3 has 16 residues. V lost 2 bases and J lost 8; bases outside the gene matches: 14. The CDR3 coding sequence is TGTGCCATCAGTGAGCCGGGACAGCGGAAGGCTATAGGCTACACCTTC. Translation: CAISEPGQRKAIGYTF.

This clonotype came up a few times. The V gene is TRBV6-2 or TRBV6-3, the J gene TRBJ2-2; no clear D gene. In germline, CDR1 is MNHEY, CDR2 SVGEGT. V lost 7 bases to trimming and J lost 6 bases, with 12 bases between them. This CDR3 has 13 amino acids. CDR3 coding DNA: TGTGCCAGCAAGAGTCCCCCGGCCGGGGAGCTGTTTTTT. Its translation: CASKSPPAGELFF.

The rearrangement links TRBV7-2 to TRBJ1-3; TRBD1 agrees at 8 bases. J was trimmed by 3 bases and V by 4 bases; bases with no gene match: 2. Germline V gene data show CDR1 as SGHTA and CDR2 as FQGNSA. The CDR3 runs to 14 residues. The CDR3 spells CASSSQGGGNTIYF. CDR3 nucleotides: TGTGCCAGCAGCTCACAGGGGGGTGGAAACACCATATATTTT. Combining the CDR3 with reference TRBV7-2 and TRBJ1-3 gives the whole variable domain GAGVSQSPSNKVTEKGKDVELRCDPISGHTALYWYRQSLGQGLEFLIYFQGNSAPDKSGLPSDRFSAERTGGSVSTLTIQRTQQEDSAVYLCASSSQGGGNTIYFGEGSWLTVV.

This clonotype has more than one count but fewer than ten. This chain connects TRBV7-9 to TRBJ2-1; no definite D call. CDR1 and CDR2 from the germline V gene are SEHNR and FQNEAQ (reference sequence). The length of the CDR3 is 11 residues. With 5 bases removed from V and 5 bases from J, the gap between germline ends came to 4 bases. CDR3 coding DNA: TGTGCCAGCAGCACCAACAATGAGCAGTTCTTC. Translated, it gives CASSTNNEQFF.

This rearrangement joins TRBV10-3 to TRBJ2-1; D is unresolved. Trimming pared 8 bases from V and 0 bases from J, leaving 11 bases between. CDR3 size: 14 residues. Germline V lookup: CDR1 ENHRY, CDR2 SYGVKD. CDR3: CAISDWGSYNEQFF. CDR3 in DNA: TGTGCCATCTCTGATTGGGGCTCCTACAATGAGCAGTTCTTC.

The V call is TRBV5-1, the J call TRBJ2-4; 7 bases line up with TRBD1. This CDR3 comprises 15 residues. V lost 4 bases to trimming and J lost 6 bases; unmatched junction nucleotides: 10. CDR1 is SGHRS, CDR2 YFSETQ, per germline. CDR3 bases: TGCGCCAGCAGCCGCTTACAGGGGTCTGGAAACATTCAGTACTTC. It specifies CASSRLQGSGNIQYF.

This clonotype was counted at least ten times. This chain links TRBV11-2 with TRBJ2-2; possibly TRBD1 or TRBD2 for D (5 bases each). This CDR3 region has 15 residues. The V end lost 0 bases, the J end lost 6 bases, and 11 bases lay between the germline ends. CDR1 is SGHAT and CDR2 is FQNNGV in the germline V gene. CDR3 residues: CASSLESGPAGELFF. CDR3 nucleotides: TGTGCCAGCAGCTTAGAGTCGGGACCCGCCGGGGAGCTGTTTTTT.

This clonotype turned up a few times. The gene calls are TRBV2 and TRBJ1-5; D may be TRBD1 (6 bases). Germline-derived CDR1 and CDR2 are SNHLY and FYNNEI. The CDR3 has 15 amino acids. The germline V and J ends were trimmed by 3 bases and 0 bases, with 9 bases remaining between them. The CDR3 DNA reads TGTGCCAGCAGTGAGGAACAGGGTAGCAATCAGCCCCAGCATTTT. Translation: CASSEEQGSNQPQHF.

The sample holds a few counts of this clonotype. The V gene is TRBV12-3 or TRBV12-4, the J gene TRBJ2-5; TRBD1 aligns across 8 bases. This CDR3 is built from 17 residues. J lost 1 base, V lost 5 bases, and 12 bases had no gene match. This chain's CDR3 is CASSDPDRARGQETQYF. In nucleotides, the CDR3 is TGTGCCAGCAGTGACCCGGACAGGGCCAGGGGCCAAGAGACCCAGTACTTC.

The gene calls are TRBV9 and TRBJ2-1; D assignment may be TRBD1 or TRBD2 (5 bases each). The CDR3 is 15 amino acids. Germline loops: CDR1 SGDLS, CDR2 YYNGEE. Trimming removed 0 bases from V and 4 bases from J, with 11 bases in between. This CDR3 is CASSVAGQRYNEQFF. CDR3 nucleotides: TGTGCCAGCAGCGTAGCAGGGCAGCGGTACAATGAGCAGTTCTTC. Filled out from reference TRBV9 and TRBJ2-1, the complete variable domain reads DSGVTQTPKHLITATGQRVTLRCSPRSGDLSVYWYQQSLDQGLQFLIQYYNGEERAKGNILERFSAQQFPDLHSELNLSSLELGDSALYFCASSVAGQRYNEQFFGPGTRLTVL.

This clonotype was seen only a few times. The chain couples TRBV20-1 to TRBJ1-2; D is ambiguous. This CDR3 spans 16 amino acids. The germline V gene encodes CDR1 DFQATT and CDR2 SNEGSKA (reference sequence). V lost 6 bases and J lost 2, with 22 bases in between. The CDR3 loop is CSALYLLRQLNYGYTF. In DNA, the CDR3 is TGCAGTGCCCTGTACCTTCTGAGGCAGCTGAACTATGGCTACACCTTC.

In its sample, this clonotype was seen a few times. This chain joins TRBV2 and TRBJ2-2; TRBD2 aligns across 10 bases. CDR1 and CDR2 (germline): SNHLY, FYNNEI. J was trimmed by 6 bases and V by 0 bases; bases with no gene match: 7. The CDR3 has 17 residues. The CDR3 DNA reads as TGTGCCAGCAGTGAAGCGCACCTAGCGGGGGTGTCCGGGGAGCTGTTTTTT. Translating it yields CASSEAHLAGVSGELFF.

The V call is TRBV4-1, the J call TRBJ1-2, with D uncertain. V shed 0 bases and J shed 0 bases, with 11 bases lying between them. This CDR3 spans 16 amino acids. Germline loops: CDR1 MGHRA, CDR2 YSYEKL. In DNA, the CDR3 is TGCGCCAGCAGCCAAGATTGGGTGAATCCTAACTATGGCTACACCTTC. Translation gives CASSQDWVNPNYGYTF.

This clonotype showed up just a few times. The CDR3 nucleotides read TGCAGTGCTAAGACTAGCGGGGGGGCCTTGGAGACCCAGTACTTC. Its protein is CSAKTSGGALETQYF. The chain employs TRBV20-1 and TRBJ2-5; 14 bases are a match to TRBD2. The trim removed 4 bases at V and 5 bases at J, leaving 6 bases unmatched. This CDR3 is built from 15 residues. Germline loops: CDR1 DFQATT, CDR2 SNEGSKA (reference sequence).

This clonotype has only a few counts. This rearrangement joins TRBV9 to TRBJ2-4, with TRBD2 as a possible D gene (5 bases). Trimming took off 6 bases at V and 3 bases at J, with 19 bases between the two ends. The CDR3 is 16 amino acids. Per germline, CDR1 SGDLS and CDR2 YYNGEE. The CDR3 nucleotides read TGTGCCAGCACCCCAGGCCCGGGATGGGGCAAAAACATTCAGTACTTC. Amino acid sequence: CASTPGPGWGKNIQYF.

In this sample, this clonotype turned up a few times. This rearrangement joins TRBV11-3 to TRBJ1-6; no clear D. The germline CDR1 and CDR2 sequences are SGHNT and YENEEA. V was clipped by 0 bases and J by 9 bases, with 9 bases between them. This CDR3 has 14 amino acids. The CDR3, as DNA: TGTGCCAGCAGCTTAGAATCCGCAGGTTCACCCCTCCACTTT. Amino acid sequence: CASSLESAGSPLHF.

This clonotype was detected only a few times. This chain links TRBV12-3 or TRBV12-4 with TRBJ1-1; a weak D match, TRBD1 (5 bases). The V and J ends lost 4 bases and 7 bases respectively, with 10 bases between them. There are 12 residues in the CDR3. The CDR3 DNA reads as TGTGCCAGCAGTTGGGGGACTGTTGAAGCTTTCTTT. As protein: CASSWGTVEAFF.